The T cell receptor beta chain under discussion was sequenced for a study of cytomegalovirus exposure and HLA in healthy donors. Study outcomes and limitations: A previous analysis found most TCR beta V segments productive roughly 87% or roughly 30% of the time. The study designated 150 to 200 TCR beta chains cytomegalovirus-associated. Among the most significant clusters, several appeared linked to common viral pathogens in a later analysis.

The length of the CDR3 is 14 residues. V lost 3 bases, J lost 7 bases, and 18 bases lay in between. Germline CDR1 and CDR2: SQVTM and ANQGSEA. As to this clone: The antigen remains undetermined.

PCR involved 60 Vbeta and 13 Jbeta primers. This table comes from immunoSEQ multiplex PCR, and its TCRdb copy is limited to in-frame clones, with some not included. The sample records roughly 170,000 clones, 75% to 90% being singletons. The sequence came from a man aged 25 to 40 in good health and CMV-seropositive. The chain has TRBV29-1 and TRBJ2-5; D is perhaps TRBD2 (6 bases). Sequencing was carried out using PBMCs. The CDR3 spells CSVEDPGRGATQYF. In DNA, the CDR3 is TGCAGCGTTGAGGACCCGGGCCGCGGGGCGACCCAGTACTTC.